This TCR beta chain was retrieved from a study of blood T cell repertoires in COVID-19. Background on the study: COVID-19 samples collected from the United States, Italy and Spain covered acute and convalescent phases. Sources were T cells, B-cell-depleted T cells, or PBMCs; the material itself was cDNA or gDNA.

Germline loops: CDR1 SGHTA, CDR2 FQGTGA. The CDR3 sequence is 13 residues long. After removal of 5 bases from V and 9 bases from J, the junction contained 4 bases not matched to a gene. Per the original methods: Estimates of nucleated cell counts were drawn from the amplification of reference gene primers. Profiled with immunoSEQ multiplex PCR; TCRdb holds only in-frame clones, not every one. V and J calls and clone size follow that table, whereas D and trimming were derived from the DNA. This sample has 200,000 to 300,000 clones; approximately 85% occur once, and the top ten carry 4.5% to 5.5%. The V call is TRBV7-3, the J call TRBJ2-5, with TRBD2 identical over 12 bases. The origin of this receptor is a man aged 45-65 years with COVID-19, enrolled during active disease. The sequenced sample was peripheral blood. The CDR3 DNA reads TGTGCCAGCAGCCCACTAGCGGGGGGCCCCCAGTACTTC. It translates to CASSPLAGGPQYF.